The TCR beta chain under discussion was sequenced for a study of neoadjuvant anti-PD-1 for oral cavity cancer. Study-wide context: Patients mostly received three to four biweekly nivolumab doses at 3 mg/kg before surgery.

Patients had newly diagnosed, untreated stage II-IVA oral cavity squamous cell carcinoma. Study-wide results and limits: PBMC Gini-index clonality exceeded responders' in non-responders post-nivolumab.

Trimming removed 6 bases from V and 0 bases from J, with 9 bases in between. CDR1 is KGHSH, CDR2 LQKENI, per germline. The CDR3 is made up of 13 amino acids. Six replicates per PBMC sample, mostly from 450 to 600 ng of genomic DNA. Sequencing used immunoSEQ multiplex PCR; TCRdb keeps in-frame clones, though not all of them. The data contain over 10,000 clones, around 69% of them singletons. Notes on this clone: The antigen is unknown.

This chain connects TRBV18 to TRBJ2-7; no clear D gene. This TCR came from a person aged 40 to 85 with oral cavity squamous cell carcinoma. The sequencing here drew on PBMCs, taken before nivolumab (anti-PD-1) treatment. CDR3 amino acids: CASSPPSSYEQYF. For the CDR3, the DNA is TGTGCCAGCTCCCCTCCGAGCTCCTACGAGCAGTACTTC.